This TCR beta chain derives from a study of T cells in Graves' hyperthyroidism and ophthalmopathy. Study-level points and caveats: Among thyroid clonotypes expanded above 0.001, most also appeared in blood. Through a model of 13 V-J features, ophthalmopathy was separated from stable hyperthyroidism.

On the basis of clinical symptoms, serum thyroxine and TRAb, thyroid ultrasound and orbital computed tomography, diagnoses were made. This clonotype was recorded at least ten times. Its antigen is not known. CDR3 length: 16 residues. Germline loops: CDR1 SGHTA, CDR2 FQGNSA. The V gene end was trimmed by 1 base and the J gene end by 2 bases; junction bases not matched to a gene: 5. There were TCR beta CDR3 regions amplified from RNA transcripts. When the TCR CDR3 underwent first-round RT-PCR, the HTBI primer set was used. TCRdb itself ran the multiplex PCR reads through MiXCR, one entry per CDR3 protein. The sample carries hundreds of thousands of distinct CDR3 sequences, roughly 14% recorded once.

This sequence was found in a man aged 18 to 29 with Graves' ophthalmopathy. The chain carries TRBV7-2 and TRBJ2-3; 8 positions match TRBD2. Sequencing was performed on blood. CDR3 region: CASSLEGGGTTDTQYF. The CDR3 DNA reads as TGTGCCAGCAGCTTAGAGGGCGGGGGGACCACAGATACGCAGTATTTT. Full variable domain (remainder filled in from reference TRBV7-2 and TRBJ2-3): GAGVSQSPSNKVTEKGKDVELRCDPISGHTALYWYRQSLGQGLEFLIYFQGNSAPDKSGLPSDRFSAERTGGSVSTLTIQRTQQEDSAVYLCASSLEGGGTTDTQYFGPGTRLTVL.